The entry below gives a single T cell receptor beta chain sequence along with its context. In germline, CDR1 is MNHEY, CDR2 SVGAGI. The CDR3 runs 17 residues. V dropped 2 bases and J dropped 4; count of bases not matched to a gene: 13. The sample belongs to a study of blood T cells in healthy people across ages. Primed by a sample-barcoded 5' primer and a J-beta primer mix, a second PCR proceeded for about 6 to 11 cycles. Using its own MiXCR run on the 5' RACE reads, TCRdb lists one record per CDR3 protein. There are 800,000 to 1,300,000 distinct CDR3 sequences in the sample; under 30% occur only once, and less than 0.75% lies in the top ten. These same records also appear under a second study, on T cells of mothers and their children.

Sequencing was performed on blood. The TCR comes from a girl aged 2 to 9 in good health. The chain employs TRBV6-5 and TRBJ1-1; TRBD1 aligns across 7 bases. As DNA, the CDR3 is TGTGCCAGCAGTTACGAGGGGGCTGGGTTGAGGGGCACTGAAGCTTTCTTT. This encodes CASSYEGAGLRGTEAFF.